Presented here are 7 T cell receptor beta chains from one specimen sequenced in a study of Graves' ophthalmopathy and Graves' hyperthyroidism. RNA served as the template for amplifying TCR beta CDR3 regions. Scientists carried out first-round RT-PCR using HTBI primers and then a second-round multiplex PCR. TCRdb reprocessed the multiplex PCR reads via MiXCR and lists one record per CDR3 protein. The sample consists of about 210,000 distinct CDR3 sequences, roughly 27% of them appearing once. Material: peripheral blood. These receptors all stem from a man aged 50 to 60 with Graves' ophthalmopathy.

At least ten counts were recorded for this clonotype. The rearrangement joins TRBV20-1 to TRBJ2-7; 8 positions agree with TRBD2. The CDR3 length is 18 residues. From germline, CDR1 is DFQATT and CDR2 SNEGSKA (reference sequence). Trimming at V came to 1 base and at J to 2 bases, leaving 16 bases not matched to a gene. The CDR3 sequence: CSARALLAGGIAAYEQYF. CDR3 sequence (DNA): TGCAGTGCTAGAGCCTTGCTCGCGGGAGGTATCGCAGCCTACGAGCAGTACTTC.

Many counts were recorded for this clonotype. This chain links TRBV6-1 with TRBJ2-4, with TRBD1 matching 8 bases. V trimming: 4 bases; J trimming: 0 bases; junction bases outside the gene matches: 8. CDR1 is MNHNS, CDR2 SASEGT, per germline. This CDR3 comprises 17 residues. The DNA for the CDR3 is TGTGCCAGCAGTGCAGGGGGCCATTTGACAGCCAAAAACATTCAGTACTTC. Amino acids: CASSAGGHLTAKNIQYF.

Ten or more counts support this clonotype. V gene TRBV29-1 combines with J gene TRBJ2-7; D is perhaps TRBD2 (5 bases). The CDR3 extends over 12 amino acids. The V gene's germline CDR1 is SQVTM and CDR2 ANQGSEA. Deletions cut 0 bases from V and 6 bases from J, with 9 bases between. In DNA, the CDR3 is TGCAGCGTTGAAGATCCGGGATCCGAGCAGTACTTC. Protein sequence: CSVEDPGSEQYF.

The chain is built from TRBV11-2 and TRBJ2-7; no clear D gene. The germline gives CDR1 SGHAT, CDR2 FQNNGV. Deletions cut 1 base from V and 1 base from J, with 14 bases between. The CDR3 is 16 amino acids. The CDR3 nucleotides read TGTGCCAGCAGCTTAGGACCCCCCCCAGGATCCTACGAGCAGTACTTC. Translating it yields CASSLGPPPGSYEQYF. The full variable domain, in which reference TRBV11-2 and TRBJ2-7 provide the parts outside the CDR3, is EAGVAQSPRYKIIEKRQSVAFWCNPISGHATLYWYQQILGQGPKLLIQFQNNGVVDDSQLPKDRFSAERLKGVDSTLKIQPAKLEDSAVYLCASSLGPPPGSYEQYFGPGTRLTVT.

V usage is TRBV6-1 and J usage is TRBJ1-5; the D gene is possibly TRBD1 (6 bases). The CDR3 sequence is 16 residues long. V lost 5 bases and J 3 bases, leaving 17 bases between the germline ends. Germline V gene data show CDR1 as MNHNS and CDR2 as SASEGT. This CDR3 is CASSPFPGGNNQPQHF. The CDR3 DNA sequence: TGTGCCAGCAGTCCTTTTCCGGGGGGCAACAATCAGCCCCAGCATTTT.

This chain joins TRBV11-2 and TRBJ2-2, with D possibly being TRBD2 (6 bases). This CDR3 spans 13 amino acids. V lost 5 bases and J lost 4, with 8 bases in between. CDR1 and CDR2 (germline): SGHAT, FQNNGV. This chain's CDR3 is CASSAGPTGELFF. The CDR3 DNA is TGTGCCAGCAGCGCGGGACCCACCGGGGAGCTGTTTTTT. The complete variable domain, with remaining parts taken from reference TRBV11-2 and TRBJ2-2, reads EAGVAQSPRYKIIEKRQSVAFWCNPISGHATLYWYQQILGQGPKLLIQFQNNGVVDDSQLPKDRFSAERLKGVDSTLKIQPAKLEDSAVYLCASSAGPTGELFFGEGSRLTVL.

This clonotype was detected ten times or more. The CDR3 loop reads CASSQRDGNTEAFF. The CDR3 DNA is TGCGCCAGCAGCCAACGGGACGGGAACACTGAAGCTTTCTTT. V usage is TRBV4-1 and J usage is TRBJ1-1; D is possibly TRBD1 (5 bases). This CDR3 has 14 residues. V was shortened by 2 bases and J by 1 base, with 8 bases between the two germline ends. Germline-derived CDR1 and CDR2 are MGHRA and YSYEKL.